This passage covers 27 T cell receptor beta chains from one sample sequenced in a study of cytomegalovirus exposure and HLA in healthy donors. PCR employed 60 Vbeta and 13 Jbeta primers. Measured with immunoSEQ multiplex PCR; TCRdb has only the in-frame clones, and not every one. Among about 150,000 clones listed, roughly 80% were seen once. Sequenced input: PBMCs. These receptors were obtained from a man aged 25 to 40 in good health and CMV-seropositive.

In this sample, this clone turned up a few times. This chain connects TRBV21-1 to TRBJ2-3; the DNA was not compared with TRBD1, the D call given in the table. TRBV21-1 is flagged as a pseudogene. The CDR3 spans 16 residues. Written as DNA, the CDR3 is TGTGCCAGCAGCAAAACCGGGACAGGGGGCACAGATACGCAGTATTTT. This sequence encodes CASSKTGTGGTDTQYF.

The chain is built from TRBV29-1 and TRBJ2-7, with 12 bases matching TRBD1. The length of the CDR3 is 14 residues. V trimming: 4 bases; J trimming: 2 bases; junction bases outside the gene matches: 3. Looked up from germline, CDR1 is SQVTM and CDR2 is ANQGSEA. The CDR3 loop is CSVGDRGRAYEQYF. Here the CDR3 DNA reads TGCAGCGTTGGGGACAGGGGGCGAGCCTACGAGCAGTACTTC.

The rearrangement joins TRBV27 to TRBJ1-4, with TRBD1 matching 9 bases. Germline V CDR1 and CDR2: MNHEY, SMNVEV (reference sequence). The length of the CDR3 is 15 residues. V lost 5 bases, J lost 8 bases, and 9 bases stayed unmatched. In DNA form, the CDR3 reads TGTGCCAGCAGTCGGTTCGGGACAGGGAACGAAAAACTGTTTTTT. It is translated as CASSRFGTGNEKLFF.

This rearrangement joins TRBV5-1 to TRBJ2-2, with TRBD2 matching over 7 bases. Per germline, CDR1 SGHRS and CDR2 YFSETQ. V lost 0 bases, J lost 5 bases, and 7 bases stayed unmatched. The CDR3 length is 16 residues. The CDR3 reads CASSLAASGHTGELFF. The CDR3 nucleotides read TGCGCCAGCAGCTTGGCGGCTAGCGGACATACCGGGGAGCTGTTTTTT.

The gene calls are TRBV19 and TRBJ2-1; 9 positions match TRBD1. Germline CDR1 reads LNHDA; CDR2 reads SQIVND (reference sequence). This CDR3 region has 14 residues. The trim removed 7 bases at V and 4 bases at J, leaving 5 bases unmatched. The CDR3 DNA sequence: TGTGCCAGTACAGGGACAGGGAAATACAATGAGCAGTTCTTC. This gives the protein CASTGTGKYNEQFF.

J is TRBJ1-1 and V is TRBV6-5, with TRBD1 matching 9 bases. J lost 3 bases, V lost 5 bases, and 4 bases had no gene match. This CDR3 is built from 14 residues. Germline CDR1 reads MNHEY; CDR2 reads SVGAGI. The CDR3, as DNA: TGTGCCAGCAGTCCTAGACAGGGGGACACTGAAGCTTTCTTT. Amino acid sequence: CASSPRQGDTEAFF.

The DNA for the CDR3 is TGTGCCAGCAGCCCCGATGGCCGTAGCGGGGGGGCCGGCAATGAGCAGTTCTTC. Its protein is CASSPDGRSGGAGNEQFF. The genes are TRBV7-2 and TRBJ2-1; 11 bases agree with TRBD2. Trimming took 5 bases from V and 6 from J; bases not matched to a gene: 15. Germline V CDR1 and CDR2: SGHTA, FQGNSA. This CDR3 contains 18 residues.

The V gene is TRBV6-5, the J gene TRBJ2-7, with TRBD1 matching over 8 bases. The CDR3 runs 16 residues. After removal of 0 bases from V and 7 bases from J, the junction contained 11 bases not matched to a gene. Germline values: CDR1 MNHEY, CDR2 SVGAGI. As DNA, the CDR3 is TGTGCCAGCAGTTACTCCCGGGGTCAGGGGGCAAGGGAGCAGTACTTC. This translates into CASSYSRGQGAREQYF.

This sequence joins TRBV2 and TRBJ1-2, with 8 nucleotides matching TRBD1. Germline V gene data show CDR1 as SNHLY and CDR2 as FYNNEI. The CDR3 contains 14 residues. The V and J ends lost 4 bases and 2 bases, in that order; junction bases with no gene match: 3. CDR3 in amino acids: CASSVRQGNYGYTF. In DNA form, the CDR3 reads TGTGCCAGCAGTGTGAGACAGGGGAACTATGGCTACACCTTC.

V is TRBV5-1 and J is TRBJ2-2; D is perhaps TRBD1 (6 bases). Trimming cost V 3 bases and J 5 bases, with 23 bases left between them. The CDR3 runs 18 residues. The germline CDR1 and CDR2 sequences are SGHRS and YFSETQ. The CDR3 is CASSWTGTPMPGTGELFF. The CDR3 nucleotides read TGCGCCAGCAGCTGGACCGGGACACCTATGCCGGGAACCGGGGAGCTGTTTTTT.

The chain couples TRBV11-3 to TRBJ1-1; D not certain. Looked up from germline, CDR1 is SGHNT and CDR2 is YENEEA. The CDR3 covers 13 residues. Trimming left V 2 bases short and J 5 bases short, with 9 bases between. CDR3 protein: CASSLTTDTEAFF. DNA of the CDR3: TGTGCCAGCAGCTTAACCACTGATACTGAAGCTTTCTTT.

Comments on this clone: At one end, the junction sequence differs from germline, possibly due to a read error. The chain is built from TRBV23-1 and TRBJ2-2, with a tentative D call TRBD2 (6 bases). TRBV23-1 is sorted into the ORF group, with uncertain function. The length of the CDR3 is 11 residues. The CDR3 protein is CASSQGGKLFF. DNA for the CDR3: TGCGCCAGCAGTCAAGGCGGGAAGCTGTTTTTT.

The chain recombines TRBV6-6 with TRBJ2-1; D is unclear. With 4 bases removed from V and 9 bases from J, the gap between germline ends came to 7 bases. Germline-derived CDR1 and CDR2 are MNHNY and SVGAGI (reference sequence). CDR3 length: 11 residues. As DNA, the CDR3 is TGTGCCAGCAGTTCTATGATTGAGCAGTTCTTC. It yields the protein CASSSMIEQFF.

This chain connects TRBV6-6 to TRBJ1-2; 11 positions agree with TRBD1. Unmatched junction bases numbered 11, after V lost 7 bases and J lost 7 bases. In germline, CDR1 is MNHNY, CDR2 SVGAGI (reference sequence). This CDR3 contains 15 residues. The CDR3 bases are TGTGCCAGCACACCCTTAGGACAGGGGGCTGGTGGCTACACCTTC. This codes for CASTPLGQGAGGYTF.

The V call is TRBV6-1, the J call TRBJ1-1; D is unresolved. The germline V gene encodes CDR1 MNHNS and CDR2 SASEGT. The ends were cut back, 2 bases at V and 1 base at J, with 11 bases in the middle. The CDR3 has 15 residues. CDR3 nucleotides: TGTGCCAGCAGTGAACCCCCAGGATCGAACACTGAAGCTTTCTTT. Its translation is CASSEPPGSNTEAFF.

The J gene is TRBJ2-1, the V gene TRBV25-1, with 10 bases lining up with TRBD2. The CDR3 has 14 amino acids. CDR1 is MGHDK, CDR2 SYGVNS, per germline. The V segment lost 6 bases and the J segment 5 bases; nucleotides outside the gene matches: 4. CDR3 amino acids: CASRSSGSNNEQFF. CDR3 in DNA: TGTGCCAGCAGGTCTAGCGGGAGTAACAATGAGCAGTTCTTC.

This clone was observed a few times. This rearrangement joins TRBV27 to TRBJ2-1, with D maybe TRBD1 (5 bases). Germline lookup yields CDR1 MNHEY and CDR2 SMNVEV (reference sequence). This CDR3 contains 16 residues. Trimming took off 6 bases at V and 7 bases at J, with 22 bases between the two ends. For the CDR3, the DNA is TGTGCCAGCAGCGTGCCCAGGGCCCGCAACGGGAATGAGCAGTTCTTC. This translates into CASSVPRARNGNEQFF.

The chain combines TRBV30 with TRBJ1-2; perhaps TRBD1 as D (6 bases). The CDR3 contains 12 residues. Trimming removed 6 bases from V and 5 bases from J, with 13 bases in between. Germline V gives CDR1 GTSNPN, CDR2 SVGIG (reference sequence). CDR3: CACRQADYGYTF. The DNA for the CDR3 is TGTGCCTGCAGACAGGCAGATTATGGCTACACCTTC.

This rearrangement joins TRBV20-1 to TRBJ2-3; 10 bases align to TRBD1. Losses at the gene ends were 1 base for V and 14 bases for J; bases not matched to a gene: 0. The CDR3 loop spans 10 amino acids. Germline CDR1 is DFQATT and CDR2 is SNEGSKA (reference sequence). The CDR3 region has the DNA TGCAGTGCTAGAGGGGACAGGGGGTATTTT. It translates to CSARGDRGYF.

The J gene is TRBJ2-3, the V gene TRBV4-2; D is perhaps TRBD1 (5 bases). Germline CDR1 is LGHNA and CDR2 is YNFKEQ. Trimming took 0 bases from V and 11 from J, leaving 9 bases between them. CDR3 length equals 12 residues. The CDR3 sequence: CASSQDRQRQYF. The DNA of the CDR3 is TGTGCCAGCAGCCAAGATCGACAGCGGCAGTATTTT.

This clone has a handful of counts. This rearrangement joins TRBV6-4 to TRBJ2-7; D perhaps matches TRBD2 (6 bases). V was cut by 2 bases and J by 3 bases, with 8 bases left in between. In germline, CDR1 is MRHNA, CDR2 SNTAGT. The CDR3 totals 13 residues. The CDR3 coding sequence is TGTGCCAGCAGTGACCGGGGGAACTACGAGCAGTACTTC. Its protein is CASSDRGNYEQYF.

This sequence joins TRBV9 and TRBJ2-7; 8 bases fit TRBD1. CDR3 size: 14 residues. Germline V gives CDR1 SGDLS, CDR2 YYNGEE. V shed 4 bases, J shed 3 bases, and the junction held 6 bases outside the gene matches. CDR3: CASSPPDRVYEQYF. The CDR3 coding sequence is TGTGCCAGCAGCCCTCCGGACAGGGTCTACGAGCAGTACTTC. The whole variable domain, filled in from reference TRBV9 and TRBJ2-7, reads DSGVTQTPKHLITATGQRVTLRCSPRSGDLSVYWYQQSLDQGLQFLIQYYNGEERAKGNILERFSAQQFPDLHSELNLSSLELGDSALYFCASSPPDRVYEQYFGPGTRLTVT.

The genes are TRBV27 and TRBJ2-6, with D unclear. CDR3 length equals 16 residues. The V gene lost 3 bases and the J gene lost 0 bases, with 9 bases spanning the gap. Germline V gives CDR1 MNHEY, CDR2 SMNVEV (reference sequence). In DNA, the CDR3 is TGTGCCAGCAGTTTCAGTATCCTCTCTGGGGCCAACGTCCTGACTTTC. Translated: CASSFSILSGANVLTF.

This sequence joins TRBV28 and TRBJ2-4; D is uncertain. Trimming shortened V by 7 bases and J by 5 bases, and 21 bases separated the two germline ends. The CDR3 contains 16 residues. Germline CDR1 is MDHEN and CDR2 is SYDVKM. The CDR3 protein is CASTSLGQYSENIQYF. The CDR3 coding sequence is TGTGCCAGCACCAGTCTGGGCCAATACTCGGAAAACATTCAGTACTTC.

CDR3 residues: CASSRGIRQPQHF. Here the CDR3 DNA reads TGTGCCAGTAGTAGAGGGATTCGTCAGCCCCAGCATTTT. V usage is TRBV19 and J usage is TRBJ1-5; D call uncertain. Trimming took off 4 bases at V and 6 bases at J, with 10 bases between the two ends. The V gene's germline CDR1 is LNHDA and CDR2 SQIVND (reference sequence). This CDR3 contains 13 residues.

J is TRBJ2-3 and V is TRBV27, with 10 bases fitting TRBD1. The germline CDR1 and CDR2 sequences are MNHEY and SMNVEV (reference sequence). This CDR3 comprises 15 residues. V lost 4 bases to trimming and J lost 3 bases; unmatched junction nucleotides: 4. The CDR3 nucleotides read TGTGCCAGCAGTTGGGGACAGGGGAAGACAGATACGCAGTATTTT. This sequence encodes CASSWGQGKTDTQYF.

The gene calls are TRBV27 and TRBJ2-1, with D possibly matching TRBD1 (6 bases). This CDR3 has 14 amino acids. V shed 3 bases and J shed 6 bases, with 12 bases lying between them. Germline CDR1 MNHEY, CDR2 SMNVEV (reference sequence). CDR3 loop: CASSLRGTGNEQFF. CDR3 in DNA: TGTGCCAGCAGTTTGAGGGGGACGGGCAATGAGCAGTTCTTC.